This is a list of T cell receptor beta chains from one sample in a study of radiation and T cells in renal cell carcinoma. The data were produced by immunoSEQ multiplex PCR, yet TCRdb's version contains in-frame clones alone and is incomplete. The repertoire holds 90,000 to 100,000 clones, with 75% to 90% as singletons. Sequencing was performed on blood, taken from a patient whose treatment included radiotherapy and nephrectomy. The receptors derive from a man over 45 with renal cell carcinoma. Both conserved end residues are part of each CDR3. The order of the fields is CDR3 protein, V gene.

CDR3 protein: CASSPGGLTQETQYF
V gene: TRBV4-2

CDR3 protein: CASSLASGQLVGNQPQHF
V gene: TRBV28

CDR3 protein: CASRTSSTDTQYF
V gene: TRBV11-2

CDR3 protein: CASSLGDYTDTQYF
V gene: TRBV5-1

CDR3 protein: CARTSGGLNEQYF
V gene: TRBV2

CDR3 protein: CASSLLQYNEQFF
V gene: TRBV5-1

CDR3 protein: CASSGQLYIRADTQYF
V gene: TRBV11-2

CDR3 protein: CASSSYDGLLYNEQFF
V gene: TRBV7-2

CDR3 protein: CASSESAEYNEQFF
V gene: TRBV2

CDR3 protein: CASSLTDFYGYTF
V gene: TRBV18

CDR3 protein: CASSSSSGERGYTF
V gene: TRBV5-1

CDR3 protein: CASSDDRFGDTEAFF
V gene: TRBV6-6

CDR3 protein: CASSGTGAYNEQFF
V gene: TRBV6-1

CDR3 protein: CASSLGGGGQGSSYEQYF
V gene: TRBV7-6

CDR3 protein: CASSRQGANDEQYF
V gene: TRBV2

CDR3 protein: CASSPGQGDNEQFF
V gene: TRBV7-9

CDR3 protein: CASSPFVWNQGHGYTF
V gene: TRBV11-2

CDR3 protein: CASSSTGLAGVEQFF
V gene: TRBV27

CDR3 protein: CATWGQGGDSPLHF
V gene: TRBV10-3

CDR3 protein: CASSVGPNTEAFF
V gene: TRBV9

CDR3 protein: CATSLGRLSTDTQYF
V gene: TRBV15

CDR3 protein: CASSPGTATYEQYF
V gene: TRBV6-5

CDR3 protein: CASSGQGGPYEQYF
V gene: TRBV6-1

CDR3 protein: CASSPLLQGVEAFF
V gene: TRBV4-1

CDR3 protein: CASSTLTGGPLGQYF
V gene: TRBV13

CDR3 protein: CASSESLANTGELFF
V gene: TRBV10-1

CDR3 protein: CASSSTGGYEQYF
V gene: TRBV18

CDR3 protein: CASSWAGQGNEKLFF
V gene: TRBV7-4

CDR3 protein: CASSIVDRGNEQFF
V gene: TRBV19

CDR3 protein: CASSRDRAGADTQYF
V gene: TRBV7-6

CDR3 protein: CASSLTGANVLTF
V gene: TRBV28

CDR3 protein: CASSGTLSPGSYEQYF
V gene: TRBV2

CDR3 protein: CASSPGVYGYTF
V gene: TRBV18

CDR3 protein: CASSQRTLHYEQYF
V gene: TRBV14

CDR3 protein: CASSQVSASGGRANEQFF
V gene: TRBV4-1